Shown below are 20 T cell receptor beta chains from a single sample sequenced in a study of human thymus T cells. Surgeons resected thymus tissue during corrective heart surgery. This table comes from immunoSEQ multiplex PCR, and its TCRdb copy is limited to in-frame clones, with some not included. The top ten hold approximately 0.03% of the sample, which has roughly 86,000 clones, about 96% seen once. The specimen sequenced was thymus tissue. These receptors all stem from a boy younger than two with a congenital heart defect but otherwise immunologically healthy.

J is TRBJ1-2 and V is TRBV28; D gene ambiguous. The CDR3 spans 13 residues. Germline values: CDR1 MDHEN, CDR2 SYDVKM. Trimming removed 4 bases from V and 4 bases from J, with 10 bases in between. The CDR3 nucleotides read TGTGCCAGCAGTTCCCTTGCATTCTATGGCTACACCTTC. Translating gives CASSSLAFYGYTF.

V usage is TRBV14 and J usage is TRBJ1-1, with 8 bases identical to TRBD1. This CDR3 has 15 amino acids. The J segment lost 0 bases and the V segment lost 4 bases, leaving 4 bases of the junction unmatched. CDR1 SGHDN and CDR2 FVKESK come from the germline V gene. The CDR3 here is CASSPDRGMNTEAFF. The CDR3 DNA follows: TGTGCCAGCAGCCCTGACAGGGGCATGAACACTGAAGCTTTCTTT.

This sequence joins TRBV4-3 and TRBJ1-2; TRBD1 matches at 9 bases. CDR1 LGHNA and CDR2 YSLEER come from the germline V gene. This CDR3 has 16 residues. V lost 3 bases to trimming and J lost 8 bases; unmatched junction nucleotides: 13. CDR3 sequence reads: CASSQEHRGRVQGYTF. CDR3 bases: TGCGCCAGCAGCCAGGAACACAGGGGGCGAGTTCAGGGCTACACCTTC.

The chain is built from TRBV5-4 and TRBJ2-3; TRBD2 aligns across 10 bases. The CDR3 spans 18 residues. Germline loops: CDR1 SGHNT, CDR2 YYREEE (reference sequence). The V segment lost 1 base and the J segment 0 bases; nucleotides outside the gene matches: 8. As DNA, the CDR3 is TGTGCCAGCAGCTTGTTTAGGGCTAGCGGGGGCAGCACAGATACGCAGTATTTT. Its translation is CASSLFRASGGSTDTQYF.

The J gene is TRBJ1-4, the V gene TRBV27, with D uncertain. The CDR3 runs to 16 residues. Germline lookup yields CDR1 MNHEY and CDR2 SMNVEV (reference sequence). V was cut by 3 bases and J by 1 base, with 12 bases left in between. CDR3 DNA: TGTGCCAGCAGTTTTTCCGGACGGCAAACTAATGAAAAACTGTTTTTT. Protein sequence: CASSFSGRQTNEKLFF. Based on the CDR3 plus reference TRBV27 and TRBJ1-4, the full variable domain is EAQVTQNPRYLITVTGKKLTVTCSQNMNHEYMSWYRQDPGLGLRQIYYSMNVEVTDKGDVPEGYKVSRKEKRNFPLILESPSPNQTSLYFCASSFSGRQTNEKLFFGSGTQLSVL.

The chain has TRBV2 and TRBJ2-1, with 13 bases fitting TRBD2. The CDR3 covers 15 residues. Per germline, CDR1 SNHLY and CDR2 FYNNEI. V trimming: 4 bases; J trimming: 4 bases; junction bases outside the gene matches: 1. Here the CDR3 reads CASSGLAGGYNEQFF. The CDR3 coding sequence is TGTGCCAGCAGTGGACTAGCGGGGGGTTACAATGAGCAGTTCTTC.

The genes are TRBV29-1 and TRBJ2-7; the D gene is possibly TRBD2 (6 bases). The V gene's germline CDR1 is SQVTM and CDR2 ANQGSEA. V was clipped by 3 bases and J by 7 bases, with 13 bases between them. This CDR3 comprises 12 residues. Here the CDR3 reads CSVDEKGGEQYF. The CDR3 region has the DNA TGCAGCGTTGATGAAAAAGGAGGGGAGCAGTACTTC.

V usage is TRBV7-3 and J usage is TRBJ2-3, with TRBD2 matching 8 bases. Germline V lookup: CDR1 SGHTA, CDR2 FQGTGA. The CDR3 covers 17 residues. With 5 bases clipped from V and 0 bases from J, the junction kept 10 bases outside the gene matches. The CDR3 spells CASSQRASGRSTDTQYF. For the CDR3, the DNA is TGTGCCAGCAGCCAAAGGGCTAGCGGGCGAAGCACAGATACGCAGTATTTT.

The V gene is TRBV7-2, the J gene TRBJ1-3; 8 positions match TRBD1. Germline V gives CDR1 SGHTA, CDR2 FQGNSA. The length of the CDR3 is 16 residues. The ends lost 6 bases at V and 0 bases at J; junction bases unmatched: 7. The CDR3 DNA reads TGTGCCAGCAGTCAGTCCGACAGGGGCTCTGGAAACACCATATATTTT. Its translation: CASSQSDRGSGNTIYF.

The V call is TRBV5-1, the J call TRBJ1-2; 8 bases line up with TRBD1. CDR3 length: 14 amino acids. V dropped 4 bases and J dropped 7; count of bases not matched to a gene: 9. The germline gives CDR1 SGHRS, CDR2 YFSETQ. In DNA, the CDR3 is TGCGCCAGCAGCGTCCGGCAGGGGGCAAGTGGCTACACCTTC. It is translated as CASSVRQGASGYTF.

This chain connects TRBV7-3 to TRBJ2-2; tentative D call: TRBD2 (5 bases). V lost 5 bases and J 6 bases, leaving 10 bases between the germline ends. The CDR3 is made up of 13 amino acids. Germline CDR1 is SGHTA and CDR2 is FQGTGA. This chain's CDR3 is CASSPPGAGELFF. CDR3 in DNA: TGTGCCAGCAGCCCGCCCGGGGCCGGGGAGCTGTTTTTT. The variable domain in full, completed from reference TRBV7-3 and TRBJ2-2, reads GAGVSQTPSNKVTEKGKYVELRCDPISGHTALYWYRQSLGQGPEFLIYFQGTGAADDSGLPNDRFFAVRPEGSVSTLKIQRTERGDSAVYLCASSPPGAGELFFGEGSRLTVL.

The chain combines TRBV21-1 with TRBJ1-1; the listed D gene, TRBD1, was not tested against the DNA. TRBV21-1 is recorded as a pseudogene. The CDR3 extends over 13 amino acids. Here the CDR3 DNA reads TGTGCCAGCAGCGGGACAGACGACACTGAAGCTTTCTTT. This encodes CASSGTDDTEAFF.

The chain employs TRBV28 and TRBJ2-3; TRBD2 matches at 12 bases. The CDR3 is made up of 14 amino acids. Germline-derived CDR1 and CDR2 are MDHEN and SYDVKM. Germline trimming cut 8 bases from V and 4 bases from J; bases unmatched to any gene: 4. For the CDR3, the DNA is TGTGCCAGCTCCGGACTAGCGGGACCAGATACGCAGTATTTT. This codes for CASSGLAGPDTQYF. The full variable domain, completed using reference TRBV28 and TRBJ2-3, is DVKVTQSSRYLVKRTGEKVFLECVQDMDHENMFWYRQDPGLGLRLIYFSYDVKMKEKGDIPEGYSVSREKKERFSLILESASTNQTSMYLCASSGLAGPDTQYFGPGTRLTVL.

The chain uses TRBV7-9 and TRBJ1-5, with D perhaps matching TRBD1 (5 bases). The germline CDR1 and CDR2 sequences are SEHNR and FQNEAQ (reference sequence). The CDR3 covers 16 residues. V gave up 5 bases and J gave up 0 bases, with 14 bases separating them. The CDR3 nucleotides read TGTGCCAGCAGCCGCGGGGCAATTGGTAGCAATCAGCCCCAGCATTTT. Protein product: CASSRGAIGSNQPQHF. The full variable domain, completed using reference TRBV7-9 and TRBJ1-5, is DTGVSQNPRHKITKRGQNVTFRCDPISEHNRLYWYRQTLGQGPEFLTYFQNEAQLEKSRLLSDRFSAERPKGSFSTLEIQRTEQGDSAMYLCASSRGAIGSNQPQHFGDGTRLSIL.

This clone was recorded a few times. The rearrangement joins TRBV6-1 to TRBJ2-7; D is unresolved. CDR3 length: 13 amino acids. V gave up 7 bases and J gave up 1 base, with 11 bases separating them. Germline assignment: CDR1 MNHNS and CDR2 SASEGT. The CDR3 loop is CASTPSASYEQYF. CDR3 coding DNA: TGTGCCAGCACCCCGTCAGCTTCCTACGAGCAGTACTTC.

J is TRBJ2-1 and V is TRBV12-5, with TRBD2 identical over 8 bases. The CDR3 runs 16 residues. From germline, CDR1 is LGHNT and CDR2 FRNRAP. V gave up 5 bases and J gave up 8 bases; unmatched junction bases: 14. The CDR3 spells CASGIIAGTTVDEQFF. CDR3 sequence (DNA): TGTGCTAGTGGTATTATAGCGGGGACTACTGTCGATGAGCAGTTCTTC.

This sequence joins TRBV19 and TRBJ2-1; a possible D gene is TRBD2 (6 bases). The germline CDR1 and CDR2 sequences are LNHDA and SQIVND (reference sequence). The CDR3 spans 16 residues. V was cut by 4 bases and J by 3 bases, with 16 bases left in between. The CDR3 reads CASSSPLGGHYNEQFF. CDR3 DNA: TGTGCCAGTAGTAGCCCCTTAGGAGGGCACTACAATGAGCAGTTCTTC.

This clone was seen once. This chain links TRBV28 with TRBJ1-5; TRBD1 aligns across 9 bases. Trimming cost V 4 bases and J 3 bases; bases outside gene matches: 16. The CDR3 is made up of 19 amino acids. Germline V CDR1 and CDR2: MDHEN, SYDVKM. CDR3 nucleotides: TGTGCCAGCAGTTCGATAGGGACAGGGAGGAAGGTTGACAATCAGCCCCAGCATTTT. This translates into CASSSIGTGRKVDNQPQHF. Based on the CDR3 plus reference TRBV28 and TRBJ1-5, the full variable domain is DVKVTQSSRYLVKRTGEKVFLECVQDMDHENMFWYRQDPGLGLRLIYFSYDVKMKEKGDIPEGYSVSREKKERFSLILESASTNQTSMYLCASSSIGTGRKVDNQPQHFGDGTRLSIL.

This sequence joins TRBV30 and TRBJ1-1, with D unclear. The CDR3 consists of 12 residues. Germline V gives CDR1 GTSNPN, CDR2 SVGIG (reference sequence). V lost 2 bases to trimming and J lost 1 base, with 5 bases between them. The CDR3 region has the DNA TGTGCCTGGAGTCCAGAGAACACTGAAGCTTTCTTT. Protein: CAWSPENTEAFF.

The chain combines TRBV27 with TRBJ1-1; 10 nucleotides align to TRBD1. The germline CDR1 and CDR2 sequences are MNHEY and SMNVEV (reference sequence). The CDR3 spans 14 residues. V was pared by 5 bases and J by 10 bases, with 10 bases of the junction left unmatched. The CDR3: CASSPRTGGEGAFF. CDR3 in DNA: TGTGCCAGCAGTCCACGGACAGGGGGGGAAGGAGCTTTCTTT.